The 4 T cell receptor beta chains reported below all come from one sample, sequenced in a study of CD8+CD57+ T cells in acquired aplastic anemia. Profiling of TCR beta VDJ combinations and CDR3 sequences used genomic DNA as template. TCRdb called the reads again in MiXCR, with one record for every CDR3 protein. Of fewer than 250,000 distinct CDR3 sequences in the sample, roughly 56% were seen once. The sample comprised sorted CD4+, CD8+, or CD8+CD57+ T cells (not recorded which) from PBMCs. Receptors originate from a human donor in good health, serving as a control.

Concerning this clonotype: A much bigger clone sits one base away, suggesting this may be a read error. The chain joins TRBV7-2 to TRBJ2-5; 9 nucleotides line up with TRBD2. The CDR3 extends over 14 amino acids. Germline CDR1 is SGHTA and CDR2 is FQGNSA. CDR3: CVSGAGGAGETQYF. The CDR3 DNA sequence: TGTGTCAGTGGGGCGGGGGGGGCGGGAGAGACCCAGTACTTC.

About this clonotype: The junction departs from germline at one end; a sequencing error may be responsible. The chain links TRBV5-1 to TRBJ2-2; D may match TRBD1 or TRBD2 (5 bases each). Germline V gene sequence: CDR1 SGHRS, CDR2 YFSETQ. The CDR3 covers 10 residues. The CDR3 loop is CASSWWDLFF. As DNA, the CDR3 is TGCGCCAGCAGCTGGTGGGACCTGTTTTTT.

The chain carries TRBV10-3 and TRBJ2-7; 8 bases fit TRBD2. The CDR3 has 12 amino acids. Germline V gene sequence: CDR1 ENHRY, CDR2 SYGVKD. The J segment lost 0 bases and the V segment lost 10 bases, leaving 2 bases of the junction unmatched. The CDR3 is CATSGSSYEQYF. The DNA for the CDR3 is TGTGCCACCAGCGGGAGCTCCTACGAGCAGTACTTC.

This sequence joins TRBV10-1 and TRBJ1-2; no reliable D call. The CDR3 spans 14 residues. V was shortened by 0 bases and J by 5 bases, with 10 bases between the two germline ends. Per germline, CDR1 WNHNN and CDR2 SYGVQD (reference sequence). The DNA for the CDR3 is TGCGCCAGCAGTGAGTCGGGCATCCCGTATGGCTACACCTTC. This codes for CASSESGIPYGYTF.